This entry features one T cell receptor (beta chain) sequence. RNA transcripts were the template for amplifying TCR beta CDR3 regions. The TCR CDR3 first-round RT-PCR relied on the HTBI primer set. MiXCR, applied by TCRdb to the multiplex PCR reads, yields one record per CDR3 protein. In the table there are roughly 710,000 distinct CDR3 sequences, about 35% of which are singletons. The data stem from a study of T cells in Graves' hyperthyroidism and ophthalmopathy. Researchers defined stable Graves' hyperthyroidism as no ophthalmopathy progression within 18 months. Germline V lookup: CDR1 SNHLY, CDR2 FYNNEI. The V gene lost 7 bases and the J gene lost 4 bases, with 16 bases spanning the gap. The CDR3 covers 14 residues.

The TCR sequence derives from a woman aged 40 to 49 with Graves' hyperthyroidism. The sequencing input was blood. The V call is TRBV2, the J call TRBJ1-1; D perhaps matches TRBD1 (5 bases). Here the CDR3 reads CASTRGGETTEAFF. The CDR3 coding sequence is TGTGCCAGCACCCGGGGGGGGGAGACCACTGAAGCTTTCTTT.